This is a list of T cell receptor beta chains from one sample in a study of CD8 T cells in ankylosing spondylitis. TCRdb used MiXCR to reprocess the 5' RACE reads, holding one entry per CDR3 protein. In the table there are around 35,000 distinct CDR3 sequences, approximately 10% of which are singletons. The sample was synovial fluid, either unsorted or a sorted T cell fraction (not recorded which). The receptors were sampled from a male donor with ankylosing spondylitis. Both conserved end residues are part of each CDR3. Fields, in order: J gene, CDR3 length, D gene, clone size, V gene, CDR3 DNA, CDR3 protein. A D gene is named only where the DNA matches it firmly. Some rows mark clone size as missing; the rest say once, few, many or name a class of expanded clone.

TRBJ1-4	14	NA	many	TRBV28	TGTGCCAGCAGTCCCCAAGGAGGGAATGAAAAACTGTTTTTT	CASSPQGGNEKLFF
TRBJ2-2	16	NA	NA	TRBV5-1	TGCGCCAGCAGCTCTCAACTAGACACGAACACCGGGGAGCTGTTTTTT	CASSSQLDTNTGELFF
TRBJ2-1	16	TRBD2	many	TRBV29-1	TGCAGCGTTACGGGACTAGCGGGAGCATCCTACAATGAGCAGTTCTTC	CSVTGLAGASYNEQFF
TRBJ2-3	17	NA	NA	TRBV11-1	TGTGCCAGCAGCTTAAGCGGGCCGGGCTCAAGCACAGATACGCAGTATTTT	CASSLSGPGSSTDTQYF
TRBJ2-2	16	TRBD1	NA	TRBV20-1	TGCAGTGCTAGAGACCGGGACAGGGGGGACACCGGGGAGCTGTTTTTT	CSARDRDRGDTGELFF
TRBJ1-2	11	NA	NA	TRBV6-2/TRBV6-3	TGTGCCAGCAGGACCGTCGATGGCTACACCTTC	CASRTVDGYTF
TRBJ2-2	16	NA	NA	TRBV6-5	TGTGCCAGCAGTTACTCAGCAGATACCTACACCGGGGAGCTGTTTTTT	CASSYSADTYTGELFF
TRBJ2-3	16	TRBD2	few	TRBV14	TGTGCCAGCAGCCAAGAGACCGGACTAGCCACAGATACGCAGTATTTT	CASSQETGLATDTQYF
TRBJ2-1	13	NA	NA	TRBV2	TGTGCCAGCAGTGGATTGACCCCAAATGAGCAGTTCTTC	CASSGLTPNEQFF
TRBJ1-5	14	TRBD1	few	TRBV5-1	TGCGCCAGCAGCCTGGGACAGGGCGATCAGCCCCAGCATTTT	CASSLGQGDQPQHF
TRBJ2-3	14	TRBD1	many	TRBV5-1	TGCGCCAGCCGTTGGGCAGGGGGCTATGATACGCAGTATTTT	CASRWAGGYDTQYF
TRBJ1-5	13	NA	many	TRBV7-8	TGTGCCAGCGGCATATATAGCAATCAGCCCCAGCATTTT	CASGIYSNQPQHF
TRBJ2-4	15	NA	few	TRBV6-7	TGTGCCTTAAGAAAGGGACTTTTAGCCAAAAACATTCAGTACTTC	CALRKGLLAKNIQYF
TRBJ2-7	15	TRBD2	NA	TRBV9	TGTGCCAGCAGCGCGGGACTAGCGGGAGGAGATGAGCAGTACTTC	CASSAGLAGGDEQYF
TRBJ2-1	12	NA	NA	TRBV10-3	TGTGCCATCAGGGACGGGGCTAATGAGCAGTTCTTC	CAIRDGANEQFF
TRBJ2-2	16	TRBD2	NA	TRBV5-1	TGCGCCAGCAGCGACGGGACTAGCGGGAATAACGGGGAGCTGTTTTTT	CASSDGTSGNNGELFF
TRBJ2-1	17	NA	NA	TRBV6-5	TGTGCCATCAGTTACTCGGGCGGTAGCGGAGTTTTTAATGAGCAGTTCTTC	CAISYSGGSGVFNEQFF
TRBJ2-7	12	NA	many	TRBV7-2	TGTGCCAGCAGCTTAGTGGGGTACGAGCAGTACTTC	CASSLVGYEQYF
TRBJ2-1	22	TRBD2	many	TRBV7-6	TGTGCCAGCAGCTTAAGTTACAGGACTAGCGGAATGCCGTCTATCTCCTACAATGAGCAGTTCTTC	CASSLSYRTSGMPSISYNEQFF
TRBJ2-7	15	TRBD1	NA	TRBV28	TGTGCCAGCAGTTTCCCCGGACAGGGGAACTACGAGCAGTACTTC	CASSFPGQGNYEQYF
TRBJ2-7	15	TRBD1	many	TRBV6-2/TRBV6-3	TGTGCCAGCAACAACGGGGACAGGGGGCTATACGAGCAGTACTTC	CASNNGDRGLYEQYF
TRBJ2-7	14	TRBD1	many	TRBV20-1	TGCAGTGCTAGATCGGGACAGGGAGCCTACGAGCAGTACTTC	CSARSGQGAYEQYF
TRBJ2-3	13	NA	many	TRBV7-9	TGTGCCAGCAGCTTAAAGCTTCGTGATACGCAGTATTTT	CASSLKLRDTQYF
TRBJ2-1	16	NA	many	TRBV29-1	TGCAGCGTTGAACTCCATAAGCGGCCGTTGATCAATGAGCAGTTCTTC	CSVELHKRPLINEQFF
TRBJ2-3	16	TRBD2	many	TRBV7-9	TGTGCCAGCAGCCCCCCTAGCGGCGCCGGGGGAGATACGCAGTATTTT	CASSPPSGAGGDTQYF
TRBJ1-1	13	NA	few	TRBV12-3/TRBV12-4	TGTGCCAGCAATCGGACGCCAGGGACTGAAGCTTTCTTT	CASNRTPGTEAFF
TRBJ2-1	17	TRBD2	few	TRBV12-3/TRBV12-4	TGTGCCAGCAGTTTAGGATTTGGCGGGAGGAATAGGGATGAGCAGTTCTTC	CASSLGFGGRNRDEQFF
TRBJ2-7	12	NA	few	TRBV27	TGTGCCAGCAGGGACATGGGGACTGCTTGGTACTTC	CASRDMGTAWYF
TRBJ2-6	18	TRBD1	many	TRBV4-1	TGCGCCAGCAGCCAAGAGGGACAGGGGTACTCTGGGGCCAACGTCCTGACTTTC	CASSQEGQGYSGANVLTF
TRBJ1-3	15	NA	many	TRBV19	TGTGCCAGCCGCTGGGGGCTGCACTCTGGAAACACCATATATTTT	CASRWGLHSGNTIYF
TRBJ2-7	14	TRBD2	few	TRBV12-3/TRBV12-4	TGTGCCAGCAGTTTATTTGGCGGGAGCGACGAGCAGTACTTC	CASSLFGGSDEQYF
TRBJ2-1	14	NA	many	TRBV21-1	TGTGCCAGCAGCAAAGTCACTAGCGTACATGAGCAGTTCTTC	CASSKVTSVHEQFF
TRBJ2-5	17	TRBD1	few	TRBV5-1	TGCGCCAGCAGCTTGAGCGGACAGGGGGCGCGTGGAGAGACCCAGTACTTC	CASSLSGQGARGETQYF
TRBJ2-4	16	NA	few	TRBV4-1	TGCGCCAGCAGCCCGTCAGAGGGACTAGCCAAAAACATTCAGTACTTC	CASSPSEGLAKNIQYF
TRBJ2-7	18	TRBD1	NA	TRBV28	TGTGCCAGCAGTTACGCCGGGACAGGGGATCTCATATTCTACGAGCAGTACTTC	CASSYAGTGDLIFYEQYF
TRBJ2-1	17	TRBD2	many	TRBV5-1	TGCGCCAGCAGCTTGTGGCTAGCGGGAGGCCACAACGATGAGCAGTTCTTC	CASSLWLAGGHNDEQFF
TRBJ2-7	12	NA	many	TRBV20-1	TGCAGTTCACCCGTCGGGGTCGGCGAGCAGTACTTC	CSSPVGVGEQYF
TRBJ2-7	12	NA	many	TRBV7-9	TGTGCCAGCAGCTTTACCGCAGGGGAGCAGTACTTC	CASSFTAGEQYF
TRBJ2-7	12	NA	NA	TRBV19	TGTGCCAGTAGTATAGTCGAGGGCGAGCAGTACTTC	CASSIVEGEQYF
TRBJ2-7	13	NA	few	TRBV28	TGTGCCAGCGGACCCGGCCTACCCTACGAGCAGTACTTC	CASGPGLPYEQYF
TRBJ1-1	15	NA	many	TRBV4-3	TGCGCCAGCAGCCAAGATAAGGGCGGGGCCGCTGAAGCTTTCTTT	CASSQDKGGAAEAFF
TRBJ2-7	14	TRBD2	NA	TRBV5-1	TGCGCCAGCAGCGACGCCGGGACTAGGGGCGAGCAGTACTTC	CASSDAGTRGEQYF
TRBJ1-2	15	TRBD1	many	TRBV5-1	TGCGCCAGCAGCTTGGAACCAGGGGGCTGGTATGGCTACACCTTC	CASSLEPGGWYGYTF
TRBJ2-7	15	NA	few	TRBV28	TGTGCCAGCCGGCCGAGAGACAGGACGTCTTTGGAGACGTCCTTC	CASRPRDRTSLETSF
TRBJ2-1	16	NA	NA	TRBV27	TGTGCCAGCAGTCTCTCGTTGGGGGGAGCCTACAATGAGCAGTTCTTC	CASSLSLGGAYNEQFF
TRBJ1-1	16	NA	many	TRBV11-3	TGTGCCAGCAGCGTCAGGGCGGGGGCGCAAGGGACTGAAGCTTTCTTT	CASSVRAGAQGTEAFF
TRBJ2-5	14	NA	few	TRBV5-1	TGCGCCAGCAGAGCCGGGGTGCCGGGGAAGACCCAGTACTTC	CASRAGVPGKTQYF
TRBJ2-7	15	TRBD2	many	TRBV24-1	TGTGCCACCAGTGATCGGCTAGCGGGAGTCTACGAGCAGTACTTC	CATSDRLAGVYEQYF
TRBJ2-5	16	NA	few	TRBV6-1	TGTGCCAGCAGTCAACGACTTTTTGTGGGATTGGAGACCCAGTACTTC	CASSQRLFVGLETQYF
TRBJ2-2	16	TRBD1	NA	TRBV2	TGTGCCAGCAGGCTGGGACAGAGTATTAACACCGGGGAGCTGTTTTTT	CASRLGQSINTGELFF
TRBJ1-4	15	NA	few	TRBV5-1	TGCGCCAGCAGCTTGGTCAGGGCGAAGGATGAAAAACTGTTTTTT	CASSLVRAKDEKLFF
TRBJ1-1	15	NA	few	TRBV20-1	TGCAGTGCTAGAGATCCGGGCAGTGTGGACACTGAAGCTTTCTTT	CSARDPGSVDTEAFF
TRBJ2-7	17	TRBD2	NA	TRBV5-1	TGCGCCAGCAGCTTGGTGGCTAGCGGGAGAAGCTCCTACGAGCAGTACTTC	CASSLVASGRSSYEQYF
TRBJ2-1	15	NA	few	TRBV5-1	TGCGCCAGCAGCTCTGTGGGACTGGGGACGGATGAGCAGTTCTTC	CASSSVGLGTDEQFF
TRBJ2-5	13	NA	NA	TRBV20-1	TGCAGTGCTAGTTATCTAGACGAAGAGACCCAGTACTTC	CSASYLDEETQYF
TRBJ2-3	13	NA	few	TRBV7-2	TGTGCCAGCAGCCACACCACCCCCGATACGCAGTATTTT	CASSHTTPDTQYF
TRBJ2-3	13	NA	NA	TRBV28	TGTGCCAACAGTTTATGGGGCACAGATACGCAGTATTTT	CANSLWGTDTQYF
TRBJ2-2	17	TRBD2	many	TRBV7-8	TGTGCCAGCAGCCAAAAACTTTCAGCGGGAGGGACCGGGGAGCTGTTTTTT	CASSQKLSAGGTGELFF
TRBJ1-5	10	NA	NA	TRBV19	TGTGCCAGTAGCCAACAGCCCCAGCATTTT	CASSQQPQHF